The 23 T cell receptor beta chains below come from one sample, sequenced in a study of cytomegalovirus exposure and HLA in healthy donors. TCRdb's copy holds only in-frame clones and misses some; the assay was immunoSEQ multiplex PCR. The sample shows more than 95,000 clones, around 88% of them seen only once. The sample taken for sequencing was PBMCs. The origin of the receptors is a young man in good health and CMV-seronegative.

The rearrangement joins TRBV6-5 to TRBJ2-5; 7 bases are shared with TRBD1. This CDR3 has 14 amino acids. Germline assignment: CDR1 MNHEY and CDR2 SVGAGI. Losses at the gene ends were 3 bases for V and 2 bases for J; bases not matched to a gene: 3. This CDR3 reads CASSYTGQQETQYF. As DNA, the CDR3 is TGTGCCAGCAGTTATACGGGACAGCAAGAGACCCAGTACTTC.

The V and J genes are TRBV28 and TRBJ1-1; TRBD1 matches 7 bases. CDR1 MDHEN and CDR2 SYDVKM come from the germline V gene. Losses at the gene ends were 4 bases for V and 5 bases for J; bases not matched to a gene: 10. The CDR3 totals 15 residues. CDR3 region: CASSSPTGPGTEAFF. In DNA, the CDR3 is TGTGCCAGCAGTTCACCGACAGGGCCGGGGACTGAAGCTTTCTTT.

V is TRBV5-6 and J is TRBJ2-7; D unresolved. Per the germline V gene, CDR1 is SGHDT and CDR2 is YYEEEE. The CDR3 runs 14 residues. Trimming took 0 bases from V and 2 from J, leaving 9 bases between them. DNA of the CDR3: TGTGCCAGCAGCTTGGATGTCGGAGCCTACGAGCAGTACTTC. It codes for CASSLDVGAYEQYF.

The CDR3, as DNA: TGTGCCTGGAGTGTAGGGACTCTCCCCCAAGATACGCAGTATTTT. It specifies CAWSVGTLPQDTQYF. The chain employs TRBV30 and TRBJ2-3, with D tentatively TRBD2 (6 bases). Trimming cost V 0 bases and J 5 bases, with 15 bases left between them. CDR3 length: 15 amino acids. Germline CDR1 reads GTSNPN; CDR2 reads SVGIG (reference sequence).

This chain uses TRBV27 with TRBJ2-7; 8 bases line up with TRBD1. The CDR3 spans 14 residues. V was pared by 3 bases and J by 7 bases, with 8 bases of the junction left unmatched. The germline gives CDR1 MNHEY, CDR2 SMNVEV (reference sequence). CDR3 sequence: CASSFGQGSWEQYF. CDR3 DNA: TGTGCCAGCAGTTTCGGACAGGGATCCTGGGAGCAGTACTTC.

Comments on this clone: This CDR3 is also generated by other DNA sequences in the sample. The CDR3 loop reads CASSIQGRYEQYF. CDR3 coding DNA: TGTGCCAGTAGTATCCAGGGGAGATACGAGCAGTACTTC. The rearrangement links TRBV19 to TRBJ2-7; a weak D match, TRBD1 (6 bases). With 3 bases removed from V and 4 bases from J, the gap between germline ends came to 10 bases. The germline V gene has CDR1 LNHDA and CDR2 SQIVND (reference sequence). CDR3 size: 13 residues.

The V call is TRBV28, the J call TRBJ1-4; D is possibly TRBD1 (6 bases). CDR1 is MDHEN and CDR2 is SYDVKM in the germline V gene. The germline V and J ends were trimmed by 2 bases and 7 bases, with 20 bases remaining between them. The CDR3 extends over 17 amino acids. CDR3 DNA: TGTGCCAGCAGTTTACAGGGGTCGGCAGGGGCTGGTGAAAAACTGTTTTTT. Encoded protein: CASSLQGSAGAGEKLFF.

This sequence joins TRBV29-1 and TRBJ2-5; a possible D gene is TRBD1 (6 bases). Trimming took off 6 bases at V and 3 bases at J, with 14 bases between the two ends. CDR1 SQVTM and CDR2 ANQGSEA come from the germline V gene. This CDR3 comprises 13 residues. The CDR3 DNA follows: TGCAGCGTACGACAGGCCGGAAAAGAGACCCAGTACTTC. This sequence encodes CSVRQAGKETQYF. The whole variable domain, filled in from reference TRBV29-1 and TRBJ2-5, reads SAVISQKPSRDICQRGTSLTIQCQVDSQVTMMFWYRQQPGQSLTLIATANQGSEATYESGFVIDKFPISRPNLTFSTLTVSNMSPEDSSIYLCSVRQAGKETQYFGPGTRLLVL.

This chain links TRBV7-6 with TRBJ1-1; D is perhaps TRBD1 (5 bases). The CDR3 is 14 residues long. Germline V gives CDR1 SGHVS, CDR2 FNYEAQ. V was shortened by 5 bases and J by 4 bases, with 14 bases between the two germline ends. CDR3 bases: TGTGCCAGCAGCCTGGGGGGGAGGGTCACTGAAGCTTTCTTT. Protein: CASSLGGRVTEAFF.

The chain has TRBV28 and TRBJ2-3, with D perhaps TRBD2 (6 bases). Per the germline V gene, CDR1 is MDHEN and CDR2 is SYDVKM. The CDR3 spans 13 residues. Trimming took off 8 bases at V and 4 bases at J, with 13 bases between the two ends. The CDR3 region is CASGTSGADTQYF. In DNA, the CDR3 is TGTGCCAGCGGAACCTCGGGGGCAGATACGCAGTATTTT.

In its sample, this clone was seen once. This chain joins TRBV19 and TRBJ2-1; TRBD1 might be the D (5 bases). CDR1 LNHDA and CDR2 SQIVND come from the germline V gene (reference sequence). The CDR3 sequence is 15 residues long. The V end lost 3 bases, the J end lost 2 bases, and 11 bases lay between the germline ends. In nucleotides, the CDR3 is TGTGCCAGTAGTATCATCGGACAAGCCTACAATGAGCAGTTCTTC. It yields the protein CASSIIGQAYNEQFF.

The V call is TRBV7-2, the J call TRBJ2-2; 11 bases are shared with TRBD2. This CDR3 has 17 residues. The J segment lost 6 bases and the V segment lost 3 bases, leaving 9 bases of the junction unmatched. Germline values: CDR1 SGHTA, CDR2 FQGNSA. CDR3 sequence (DNA): TGTGCCAGCAGCTTCCGTTTTCTAGCGGGGGGAGCCGGGGAGCTGTTTTTT. Protein product: CASSFRFLAGGAGELFF.

A single count supports this clone. The genes are TRBV5-1 and TRBJ1-4, with 7 bases lining up with TRBD1. The CDR3 is 14 amino acids. CDR1 and CDR2 from the germline V gene are SGHRS and YFSETQ. V dropped 4 bases and J dropped 7; count of bases not matched to a gene: 7. CDR3 in DNA: TGCGCCAGCAGCCCCACGACAGGGCTTGAAAAACTGTTTTTT. Protein: CASSPTTGLEKLFF.

This chain uses TRBV6-1 with TRBJ1-1, with 8 nucleotides matching TRBD1. Trimming took 5 bases from V and 3 from J; bases not matched to a gene: 2. Germline CDR1 is MNHNS and CDR2 is SASEGT. The CDR3 has 13 amino acids. The CDR3 loop reads CASSTTGDTEAFF. CDR3 in DNA: TGTGCCAGCAGTACGACAGGGGACACTGAAGCTTTCTTT.

The gene calls are TRBV27 and TRBJ2-7; 8 bases align to TRBD2. The CDR3 length is 14 residues. Germline assignment: CDR1 MNHEY and CDR2 SMNVEV (reference sequence). The ends lost 6 bases at V and 3 bases at J; junction bases unmatched: 7. In DNA form, the CDR3 reads TGTGCCAGCAGACTAGCGGCCGGAGTCTACGAGCAGTACTTC. Amino acid sequence: CASRLAAGVYEQYF.

V usage is TRBV27 and J usage is TRBJ2-7, with D perhaps TRBD2 (6 bases). Germline values: CDR1 MNHEY, CDR2 SMNVEV (reference sequence). The CDR3 consists of 15 residues. V was trimmed by 5 bases and J by 6 bases, leaving 20 bases between them. The chain's CDR3 is CASSPTGTALGEQYF. Written as DNA, the CDR3 is TGTGCCAGCAGTCCGACCGGGACTGCTCTGGGCGAGCAGTACTTC.

This sequence joins TRBV6-5 and TRBJ1-2; no firm D call. Trimming took off 3 bases at V and 5 bases at J, with 10 bases between the two ends. Germline CDR1 reads MNHEY; CDR2 reads SVGAGI. This CDR3 comprises 13 residues. The CDR3 DNA sequence: TGTGCCAGCAGTTATTCCGGGGTTTATGGCTACACCTTC. It specifies CASSYSGVYGYTF.

The V and J genes are TRBV10-1 and TRBJ2-3; a possible D gene is TRBD1 (8 bases). The CDR3 consists of 18 residues. V was cut by 3 bases and J by 5 bases, with 24 bases left in between. The germline V gene has CDR1 WNHNN and CDR2 SYGVQD (reference sequence). CDR3 region: CASSDRGYQGAGVDTQYF. The CDR3 DNA is TGCGCCAGCAGTGATCGGGGCTACCAGGGGGCGGGGGTAGATACGCAGTATTTT.

A single count supports this clone. This chain connects TRBV7-9 to TRBJ2-7, with unresolved D. CDR1 and CDR2 (germline): SEHNR, FQNEAQ (reference sequence). V lost 3 bases and J 2 bases, leaving 17 bases between the germline ends. The CDR3 totals 16 residues. In DNA form, the CDR3 reads TGTGCCAGCAGCTTTTCAGGTGGGCTCGACGCCTACGAGCAGTACTTC. Amino acids: CASSFSGGLDAYEQYF.

The chain carries TRBV27 and TRBJ2-7; TRBD1 matches at 10 bases. This CDR3 has 18 amino acids. Germline CDR1 is MNHEY and CDR2 is SMNVEV (reference sequence). Unmatched junction bases numbered 16, after V lost 6 bases and J lost 2 bases. CDR3 nucleotides: TGTGCCAGCAGAAACAGCGCACGACAGGGGGCCTTCGCCTACGAGCAGTACTTC. Translating it yields CASRNSARQGAFAYEQYF.

The genes are TRBV2 and TRBJ2-1; tentatively, D is TRBD2 (6 bases). The V end was cut by 5 bases, the J end by 5 bases, with 13 bases between. Germline values: CDR1 SNHLY, CDR2 FYNNEI. CDR3 length: 14 residues. CDR3 DNA sequence: TGTGCCAGCAGTCGACGACTAGTCGACAATGAGCAGTTCTTC. This encodes CASSRRLVDNEQFF.

CDR3 in DNA: TGTGCCAGCAGCCGTAACCGGGACAGCTACTACGAGCAGTACTTC. Its translation is CASSRNRDSYYEQYF. The chain is built from TRBV7-6 and TRBJ2-7; 7 nucleotides line up with TRBD1. The germline gives CDR1 SGHVS, CDR2 FNYEAQ. The CDR3 is 15 amino acids. V lost 5 bases, J lost 3 bases, and 10 bases stayed unmatched.

This sequence joins TRBV2 and TRBJ1-2; D remains ambiguous. CDR1 and CDR2 from the germline V gene are SNHLY and FYNNEI. This CDR3 is 16 amino acids long. The ends were cut back, 3 bases at V and 5 bases at J, with 19 bases in the middle. DNA for the CDR3: TGTGCCAGCAGTGACCTTCGGGAACAGCGAGTTTATGGCTACACCTTC. Its protein is CASSDLREQRVYGYTF.